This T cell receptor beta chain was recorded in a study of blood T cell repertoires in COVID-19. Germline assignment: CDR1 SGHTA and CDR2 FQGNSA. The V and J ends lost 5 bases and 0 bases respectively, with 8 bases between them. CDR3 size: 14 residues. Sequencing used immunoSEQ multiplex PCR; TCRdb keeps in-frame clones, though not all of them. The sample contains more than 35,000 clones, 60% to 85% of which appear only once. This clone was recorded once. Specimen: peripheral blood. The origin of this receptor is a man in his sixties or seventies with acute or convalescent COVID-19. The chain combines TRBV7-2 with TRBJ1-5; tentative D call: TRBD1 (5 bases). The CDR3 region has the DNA TGTGCCAGCAGCCCGGGGGGTAGCAATCAGCCCCAGCATTTT. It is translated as CASSPGGSNQPQHF. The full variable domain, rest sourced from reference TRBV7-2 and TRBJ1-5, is GAGVSQSPSNKVTEKGKDVELRCDPISGHTALYWYRQSLGQGLEFLIYFQGNSAPDKSGLPSDRFSAERTGGSVSTLTIQRTQQEDSAVYLCASSPGGSNQPQHFGDGTRLSIL.